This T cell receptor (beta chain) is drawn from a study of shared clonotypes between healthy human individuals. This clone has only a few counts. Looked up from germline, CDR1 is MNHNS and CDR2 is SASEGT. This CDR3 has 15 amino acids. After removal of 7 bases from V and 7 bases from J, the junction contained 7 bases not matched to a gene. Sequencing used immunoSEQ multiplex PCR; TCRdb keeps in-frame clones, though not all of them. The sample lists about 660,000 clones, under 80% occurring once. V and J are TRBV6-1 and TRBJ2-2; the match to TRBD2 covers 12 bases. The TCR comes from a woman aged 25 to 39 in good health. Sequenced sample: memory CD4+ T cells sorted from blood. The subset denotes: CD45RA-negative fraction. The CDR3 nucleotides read TGTGCCAGCATGACGACTAGCGGGAGTGTCGGGGAGCTGTTTTTT. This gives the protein CASMTTSGSVGELFF.